These 30 T cell receptor beta chains originate from one sample sequenced in a study of blood T cell repertoires in COVID-19. Assay: immunoSEQ multiplex PCR; the TCRdb copy retains only in-frame clones and omits some. Among some 83,000 clones, roughly 89% were seen once, and the ten largest hold 3.5%. Sequenced sample: peripheral blood. The receptors derive from a man in his fifties or sixties with acute or convalescent COVID-19.

V is TRBV7-6 and J is TRBJ1-1; TRBD1 matches at 10 bases. V lost 7 bases and J lost 5; bases outside the gene matches: 10. Per the germline V gene, CDR1 is SGHVS and CDR2 is FNYEAQ. The CDR3 has 15 residues. CDR3 sequence (DNA): TGTGCCAGCACACTAGAGGGACAGGGGCTTACTGAAGCTTTCTTT. It yields the protein CASTLEGQGLTEAFF.

The rearrangement links TRBV7-2 to TRBJ2-1, with 7 bases identical to TRBD1. Germline trimming cut 5 bases from V and 7 bases from J; bases unmatched to any gene: 5. CDR3 length: 13 residues. Germline V gene sequence: CDR1 SGHTA, CDR2 FQGNSA. For the CDR3, the DNA is TGTGCCAGCAGCAGCCGGGACAGTAATGAGCAGTTCTTC. Translation gives CASSSRDSNEQFF. The whole variable domain, remainder taken from reference TRBV7-2 and TRBJ2-1, is GAGVSQSPSNKVTEKGKDVELRCDPISGHTALYWYRQSLGQGLEFLIYFQGNSAPDKSGLPSDRFSAERTGGSVSTLTIQRTQQEDSAVYLCASSSRDSNEQFFGPGTRLTVL.

The chain carries TRBV9 and TRBJ1-2; possibly TRBD1 for D (6 bases). CDR3 length: 18 amino acids. The V end was cut by 0 bases, the J end by 2 bases, with 20 bases between. Germline values: CDR1 SGDLS, CDR2 YYNGEE. The CDR3 DNA sequence: TGTGCCAGCAGCGTAGTAGGGGGTAATTCGGGCCAGAACTATGGCTACACCTTC. Translation gives CASSVVGGNSGQNYGYTF. The full variable domain, its missing parts supplied by reference TRBV9 and TRBJ1-2, is DSGVTQTPKHLITATGQRVTLRCSPRSGDLSVYWYQQSLDQGLQFLIQYYNGEERAKGNILERFSAQQFPDLHSELNLSSLELGDSALYFCASSVVGGNSGQNYGYTFGSGTRLTVV.

The genes are TRBV18 and TRBJ2-1; TRBD1 aligns across 7 bases. Germline-derived CDR1 and CDR2 are KGHSH and LQKENI. The CDR3 extends over 17 amino acids. V gave up 3 bases and J gave up 9 bases; unmatched junction bases: 17. CDR3 amino acids: CASSPPERGQLGREQFF. CDR3 in DNA: TGTGCCAGCTCACCGCCCGAGAGGGGACAGTTGGGTCGTGAGCAGTTCTTC.

J is TRBJ1-5 and V is TRBV7-8; 7 nucleotides agree with TRBD1. With 3 bases clipped from V and 4 bases from J, the junction kept 6 bases outside the gene matches. Germline V gene sequence: CDR1 SGHVS, CDR2 FQNEAQ. The CDR3 runs to 15 residues. CDR3 sequence: CASSLTTGSNQPQHF. The DNA for the CDR3 is TGTGCCAGCAGCTTGACGACAGGGTCTAATCAGCCCCAGCATTTT.

This clone has more than one count but fewer than ten. The V call is TRBV19, the J call TRBJ1-2; TRBD1 aligns across 9 bases. J gave up 8 bases and V 5 bases, and 9 bases lay outside the gene matches. The CDR3 loop spans 14 amino acids. Germline V gene sequence: CDR1 LNHDA, CDR2 SQIVND (reference sequence). CDR3 DNA sequence: TGTGCCAGTAGTGGCGAACAGGGGGCTAGGGGCTACACCTTC. As protein: CASSGEQGARGYTF.

The CDR3 sequence is CASSLLASNTGELFF. The CDR3 DNA reads as TGTGCCAGCAGCTTACTAGCGTCGAACACCGGGGAGCTGTTTTTT. The chain recombines TRBV11-1 with TRBJ2-2; a weak D match, TRBD2 (6 bases). The CDR3 length is 15 residues. Germline values: CDR1 SGHAT, CDR2 FQDESV (reference sequence). Trimming cost V 2 bases and J 0 bases, with 7 bases left between them.

The rearrangement uses TRBV28 and TRBJ2-4, with 8 nucleotides matching TRBD1. This CDR3 is built from 16 residues. Germline V CDR1 and CDR2: MDHEN, SYDVKM. V lost 7 bases and J lost 1; bases outside the gene matches: 9. The CDR3, as DNA: TGTGCCAGCACCCCGGAGGACAGGGTCGCCAAAAACATTCAGTACTTC. The encoded protein is CASTPEDRVAKNIQYF.

DNA of the CDR3: TGTGCCAGCAGCTCCCTACAGGCCAACTACAATGAGCAGTTCTTC. The encoded protein is CASSSLQANYNEQFF. The V and J genes are TRBV7-9 and TRBJ2-1, with a possible D match to TRBD1 (5 bases). Germline values: CDR1 SEHNR, CDR2 FQNEAQ (reference sequence). The CDR3 runs to 15 residues. V was pared by 4 bases and J by 3 bases, with 13 bases between.

The chain uses TRBV12-3 or TRBV12-4 and TRBJ2-5; D is unclear. Trimming took off 0 bases at V and 1 base at J, with 3 bases between the two ends. CDR3 length: 13 residues. CDR3 sequence (DNA): TGTGCCAGCAGTTTAGCTAGCCAAGAGACCCAGTACTTC. This gives the protein CASSLASQETQYF.

V is TRBV28 and J is TRBJ2-5; TRBD2 matches 8 bases. J gave up 2 bases and V 3 bases, and 5 bases lay outside the gene matches. Germline CDR1 is MDHEN and CDR2 is SYDVKM. The CDR3 consists of 15 residues. CDR3 loop: CASSFFGGGQETQYF. Here the CDR3 DNA reads TGTGCCAGCAGTTTTTTCGGGGGGGGTCAAGAGACCCAGTACTTC.

This rearrangement joins TRBV18 to TRBJ2-7, with D unresolved. Germline assignment: CDR1 KGHSH and CDR2 LQKENI. This CDR3 is 14 amino acids long. Trimming shortened V by 3 bases and J by 3 bases, and 12 bases separated the two germline ends. CDR3 region: CASSPPAEFYEQYF. The CDR3 coding sequence is TGTGCCAGCTCACCCCCGGCGGAGTTCTACGAGCAGTACTTC.

The rearrangement joins TRBV7-6 to TRBJ2-5; TRBD2 matches at 12 bases. V shed 5 bases, J shed 1 base, and the junction held 5 bases outside the gene matches. The germline gives CDR1 SGHVS, CDR2 FNYEAQ. CDR3 length equals 16 residues. In DNA form, the CDR3 reads TGTGCCAGCAGCGTTGGGGGACTAGCGGGCCAAGAGACCCAGTACTTC. Protein product: CASSVGGLAGQETQYF.

The chain recombines TRBV19 with TRBJ1-6; D may be TRBD1 (5 bases). This CDR3 is 14 amino acids long. Germline V gives CDR1 LNHDA, CDR2 SQIVND (reference sequence). The V end lost 6 bases, the J end lost 8 bases, and 14 bases lay between the germline ends. In DNA form, the CDR3 reads TGTGCCAGTAGCAGGGACTTCCAGGATTCACCCCTCCACTTT. This codes for CASSRDFQDSPLHF. Together with reference TRBV19 and TRBJ1-6, the CDR3 gives the full variable domain: DGGITQSPKYLFRKEGQNVTLSCEQNLNHDAMYWYRQDPGQGLRLIYYSQIVNDFQKGDIAEGYSVSREKKESFPLTVTSAQKNPTAFYLCASSRDFQDSPLHFGNGTRLTVT.

The genes are TRBV28 and TRBJ2-7; 11 bases are a match to TRBD2. In germline, CDR1 is MDHEN, CDR2 SYDVKM. V lost 6 bases, J lost 4 bases, and 2 bases stayed unmatched. The CDR3 runs to 13 residues. The CDR3 here is CASRASGGYEQYF. The CDR3 coding sequence is TGTGCCAGCAGGGCTAGCGGGGGGTACGAGCAGTACTTC.

The chain employs TRBV4-3 and TRBJ2-7; 8 bases are shared with TRBD1. Germline CDR1 reads LGHNA; CDR2 reads YSLEER. V lost 0 bases to trimming and J lost 2 bases; unmatched junction nucleotides: 3. CDR3 length equals 15 residues. The DNA for the CDR3 is TGCGCCAGCAGCCAAGATTTGACAGGGGCCTACGAGCAGTACTTC. Amino acids: CASSQDLTGAYEQYF.

V and J are TRBV19 and TRBJ2-1; TRBD2 agrees at 7 bases. There are 13 residues in the CDR3. Germline CDR1 reads LNHDA; CDR2 reads SQIVND (reference sequence). The ends lost 5 bases at V and 9 bases at J; junction bases unmatched: 7. CDR3 in DNA: TGTGCCAGTAGTCTGGCGGGAGTGAGTGAGCAGTTCTTC. Protein product: CASSLAGVSEQFF.

This rearrangement joins TRBV3-1 (or the pseudogene TRBV3-2) to TRBJ2-7, with 7 bases fitting TRBD1. The CDR3 length is 16 residues. The V and J ends lost 0 bases and 1 base, in that order; junction bases with no gene match: 6. Germline CDR1 reads LGHDT; CDR2 reads YNNKEL (reference sequence). The CDR3: CASSQDDGQESYEQYF. Written as DNA, the CDR3 is TGTGCCAGCAGCCAAGATGATGGACAGGAATCCTACGAGCAGTACTTC.

This sequence joins TRBV5-8 and TRBJ1-5, with D unresolved. The germline gives CDR1 SGHTS, CDR2 YDEGEE. Deletions cut 3 bases from V and 4 bases from J, with 8 bases between. The CDR3 is 13 residues long. In DNA, the CDR3 is TGTGCCAGCAGCTCACATATAAATCAGCCCCAGCATTTT. It codes for CASSSHINQPQHF. The full variable domain, its missing parts supplied by reference TRBV5-8 and TRBJ1-5, is EAGVTQSPTHLIKTRGQQATLRCSPISGHTSVYWYQQALGLGLQFLLWYDEGEERNRGNFPPRFSGRQFPNYSSELNVNALELEDSALYLCASSSHINQPQHFGDGTRLSIL.

V and J are TRBV10-3 and TRBJ2-2, with TRBD2 matching over 11 bases. Losses at the gene ends were 5 bases for V and 1 base for J; bases not matched to a gene: 3. CDR1 and CDR2 (germline): ENHRY, SYGVKD. The CDR3 has 16 residues. CDR3 sequence reads: CAISLGLAVNTGELFF. The CDR3 coding sequence is TGTGCCATCAGTTTGGGACTAGCGGTGAACACCGGGGAGCTGTTTTTT.

The chain has TRBV4-3 and TRBJ2-2, with D possibly matching TRBD2 (6 bases). The CDR3 has 17 residues. The V gene's germline CDR1 is LGHNA and CDR2 YSLEER. V lost 0 bases and J lost 6, with 17 bases in between. The CDR3 protein is CASSQERAGRHAGELFF. The DNA for the CDR3 is TGCGCCAGCAGCCAAGAACGGGCAGGGAGGCACGCCGGGGAGCTGTTTTTT.

The chain has TRBV24-1 and TRBJ2-7, with TRBD2 matching over 15 bases. J was trimmed by 4 bases and V by 1 base; bases with no gene match: 10. The germline CDR1 and CDR2 sequences are KGHDR and SFDVKD. The CDR3 contains 19 residues. CDR3 DNA: TGTGCCACCAGTGATTTCAAATGGACTAGCGGGAGGGCCCGATACGAGCAGTACTTC. It specifies CATSDFKWTSGRARYEQYF.

The V gene is TRBV28, the J gene TRBJ1-2; 10 nucleotides match TRBD1. Looked up from germline, CDR1 is MDHEN and CDR2 is SYDVKM. CDR3 length: 14 amino acids. Trimming at V came to 4 bases and at J to 6 bases, leaving 5 bases not matched to a gene. The CDR3 DNA sequence: TGTGCCAGCAGTTCACTTGGACAGGGGGATGGCTACACCTTC. Amino acids: CASSSLGQGDGYTF.

This sequence joins TRBV2 and TRBJ1-5, with 7 bases matching TRBD1. V was clipped by 2 bases and J by 7 bases; unmatched bases: 5. CDR1 and CDR2 from the germline V gene are SNHLY and FYNNEI. This CDR3 spans 14 amino acids. The CDR3 protein is CASSEHDRDQPQHF. The CDR3 bases are TGTGCCAGCAGTGAACACGACAGGGACCAGCCCCAGCATTTT.

In this sample, this clone turned up once. The chain couples TRBV6-5 to TRBJ2-7; TRBD2 is a possible D gene (5 bases). This CDR3 contains 15 residues. Per germline, CDR1 MNHEY and CDR2 SVGAGI. V shed 0 bases and J shed 0 bases, with 9 bases lying between them. The CDR3 loop reads CASSYSSASSYEQYF. The CDR3 DNA reads as TGTGCCAGCAGTTACTCTAGCGCGAGCTCCTACGAGCAGTACTTC.

CDR3 region: CASSRTANEQFF. DNA for the CDR3: TGTGCCAGCAGTCGGACTGCCAATGAGCAGTTCTTC. The J gene is TRBJ2-1, the V gene TRBV7-2; a weak D match, TRBD2 (5 bases). Germline V gives CDR1 SGHTA, CDR2 FQGNSA. The V gene lost 6 bases and the J gene lost 6 bases, with 9 bases spanning the gap. The CDR3 length is 12 residues.

This rearrangement joins TRBV7-2 to TRBJ2-1; tentatively, D is TRBD1 (6 bases). Germline V gene lookup returns CDR1 SGHTA and CDR2 FQGNSA. Trimming cost V 4 bases and J 7 bases, with 14 bases left between them. The CDR3 totals 14 residues. The CDR3 protein is CASSSGTILNEQFF. Written as DNA, the CDR3 is TGTGCCAGCAGCTCCGGGACAATCCTGAATGAGCAGTTCTTC.

The rearrangement links TRBV28 to TRBJ1-5; 7 bases are a match to TRBD1. V trimming: 6 bases; J trimming: 1 base; junction bases outside the gene matches: 9. This CDR3 has 16 residues. Germline CDR1 and CDR2: MDHEN and SYDVKM. The CDR3 bases are TGTGCCAGCAGATCCTGGGACAGCTCGAGCAATCAGCCCCAGCATTTT. It yields the protein CASRSWDSSSNQPQHF.

This chain uses TRBV10-2 with TRBJ1-1; D is undetermined. Germline CDR1 is WSHSY and CDR2 is SAAADI. Trimming removed 3 bases from V and 1 base from J, with 9 bases in between. The CDR3 runs 14 residues. This chain's CDR3 is CASSDSKENTEAFF. CDR3 sequence (DNA): TGCGCCAGCAGTGACAGTAAAGAGAACACTGAAGCTTTCTTT.

The V gene is TRBV14, the J gene TRBJ2-2; the D gene is possibly TRBD2 (7 bases). The CDR3 runs 14 residues. The germline CDR1 and CDR2 sequences are SGHDN and FVKESK. Trimming shortened V by 5 bases and J by 6 bases, and 13 bases separated the two germline ends. DNA of the CDR3: TGTGCCAGCAGCACCCTAGGGGGGGCCGGGGAGCTGTTTTTT. Its translation: CASSTLGGAGELFF.